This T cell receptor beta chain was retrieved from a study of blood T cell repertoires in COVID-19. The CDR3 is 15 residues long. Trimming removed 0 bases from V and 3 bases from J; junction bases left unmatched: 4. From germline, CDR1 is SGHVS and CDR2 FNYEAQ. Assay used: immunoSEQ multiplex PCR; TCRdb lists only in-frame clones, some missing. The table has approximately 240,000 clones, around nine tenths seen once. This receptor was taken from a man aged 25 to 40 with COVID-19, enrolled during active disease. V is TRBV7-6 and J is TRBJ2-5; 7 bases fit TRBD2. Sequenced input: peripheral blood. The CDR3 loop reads CASSLAWGGEETQYF. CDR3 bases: TGTGCCAGCAGCTTAGCGTGGGGGGGGGAAGAGACCCAGTACTTC.